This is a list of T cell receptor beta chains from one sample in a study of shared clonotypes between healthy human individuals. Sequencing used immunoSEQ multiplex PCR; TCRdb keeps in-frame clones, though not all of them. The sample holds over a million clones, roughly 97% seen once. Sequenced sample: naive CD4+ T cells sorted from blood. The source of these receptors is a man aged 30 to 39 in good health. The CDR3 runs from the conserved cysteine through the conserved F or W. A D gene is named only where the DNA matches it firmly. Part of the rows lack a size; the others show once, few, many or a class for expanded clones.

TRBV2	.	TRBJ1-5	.	CASSDEQNQPQHF	TGTGCCAGCAGTGATGAACAGAATCAGCCCCAGCATTTT
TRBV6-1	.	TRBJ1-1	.	CASSEALGGMNTEAFF	TGTGCCAGCAGTGAAGCGCTTGGCGGAATGAACACTGAAGCTTTCTTT
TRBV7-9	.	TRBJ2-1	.	CASSTTNLAYLNEQFF	TGTGCCAGCAGCACTACAAACCTGGCCTACCTCAATGAGCAGTTCTTC
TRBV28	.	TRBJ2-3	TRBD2	CASSSWRGGTDTQYF	TGTGCCAGCAGTTCTTGGCGGGGGGGCACAGATACGCAGTATTTT
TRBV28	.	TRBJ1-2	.	CASSLPLAGGEGYTF	TGTGCCAGCAGTTTACCCCTGGCGGGGGGTGAGGGCTACACCTTC
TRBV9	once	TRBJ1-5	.	CASSASGTLSPQHF	TGTGCCAGCAGCGCCTCCGGGACACTTTCGCCCCAGCATTTT
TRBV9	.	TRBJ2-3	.	CASSVGESTDTQYF	TGTGCCAGCAGCGTAGGGGAAAGCACAGATACGCAGTATTTT
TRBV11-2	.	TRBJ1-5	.	CASSQGQMSNQPQHF	TGTGCCAGCAGCCAAGGACAGATGAGCAATCAGCCCCAGCATTTT
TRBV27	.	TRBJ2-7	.	CASSGTATYEQYF	TGTGCCAGCTCCGGGACTGCTACCTACGAGCAGTACTTC
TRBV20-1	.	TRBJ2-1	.	CSAIGGNEQFF	TGCAGTGCTATCGGGGGTAATGAGCAGTTCTTC
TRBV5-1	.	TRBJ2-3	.	CASSLAANPTSTDTQYF	TGCGCCAGCAGCTTGGCGGCGAACCCTACTAGCACAGATACGCAGTATTTT
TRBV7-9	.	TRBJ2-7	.	CASSSGSSYEQYF	TGTGCCAGCAGCTCAGGCAGCTCCTACGAGCAGTACTTC
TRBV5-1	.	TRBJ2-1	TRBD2	CASSSGGRGNEQFF	TGCGCCAGCAGCTCGGGAGGTAGGGGCAATGAGCAGTTCTTC
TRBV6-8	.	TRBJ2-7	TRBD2	CASSYYPGTSGSYEQYF	TGTGCCAGCAGTTACTACCCCGGGACTAGCGGCTCCTACGAGCAGTACTTC
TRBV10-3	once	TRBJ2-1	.	CAAPSASYNEQFF	TGTGCCGCCCCGTCGGCTTCCTACAATGAGCAGTTCTTC
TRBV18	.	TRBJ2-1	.	CASSTGLFNEQFF	TGTGCCAGCTCAACCGGCCTATTCAATGAGCAGTTCTTC
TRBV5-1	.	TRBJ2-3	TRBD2	CASGKLTSGSSDTQYF	TGCGCCAGCGGTAAACTAACTAGCGGGAGCTCAGATACGCAGTATTTT
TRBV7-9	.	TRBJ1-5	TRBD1	CASSLGGTGRSDQPQHF	TGTGCCAGCAGCTTAGGGGGGACAGGGAGGTCCGATCAGCCCCAGCATTTT
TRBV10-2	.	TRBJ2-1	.	CASMPGTLNNEQFF	TGCGCCAGCATGCCCGGGACTTTGAACAATGAGCAGTTCTTC
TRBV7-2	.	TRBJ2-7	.	CASSGGVRTSYEQYF	TGTGCCAGCAGCGGAGGGGTTAGGACGTCCTACGAGCAGTACTTC
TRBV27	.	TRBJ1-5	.	CASSLGASGNSNQPQHF	TGTGCCAGCAGTTTAGGGGCTTCGGGAAATAGCAATCAGCCCCAGCATTTT
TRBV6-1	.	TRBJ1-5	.	CASSEAGGGTEPQHF	TGTGCCAGCAGTGAAGCTGGAGGGGGGACTGAGCCCCAGCATTTT
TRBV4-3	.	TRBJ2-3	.	CASSQAARTDTQYF	TGCGCCAGCAGCCAAGCGGCGAGAACAGATACGCAGTATTTT
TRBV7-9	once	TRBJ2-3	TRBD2	CASSSPGVSGRDTQYF	TGTGCCAGCAGCTCCCCTGGGGTAAGCGGGAGAGATACGCAGTATTTT
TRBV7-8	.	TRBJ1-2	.	CASSLRSLAGYTF	TGTGCCAGCAGCTTACGTTCTCTGGCTGGCTACACCTTC
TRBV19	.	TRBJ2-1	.	CASSKTSGRTNEQFF	TGTGCCAGTAGTAAGACCAGCGGGCGTACAAATGAGCAGTTCTTC